The T cell receptor beta chain under discussion was sequenced for a study of PD-1 blockade in mismatch repair-deficient tumors. The V gene lost 2 bases and the J gene lost 1 base, with 12 bases spanning the gap. Per germline, CDR1 SGHTA and CDR2 FQGNSA. The CDR3 is 15 residues long. Every patient had mismatch repair deficiency by PCR or immunohistochemistry. Clones were read by immunoSEQ multiplex PCR, and TCRdb kept only the in-frame ones, dropping some. The data contain around 120,000 clones, more than 70% of them singletons. This clone was seen once. The chain recombines TRBV7-2 with TRBJ2-7; a possible D gene is TRBD2 (6 bases). The sequence came from an adult with mismatch repair-deficient cancer. The input for sequencing was peripheral blood, taken approximately 71 weeks after starting pembrolizumab. Here the CDR3 DNA reads TGTGCCAGCAGCTTAACAAACGGGGGTTCCTACGAGCAGTACTTC. Protein product: CASSLTNGGSYEQYF.